The source of this T cell receptor (beta chain) is a study of blood T cell repertoires in COVID-19. Study details: Researchers got acute and convalescent COVID-19 samples from the United States, Italy and Spain. The cDNA or gDNA used as material had been derived from T cells, B-cell-depleted T cells, or PBMCs.

In the study's own analysis: Scientists estimated how many nucleated cells there were by amplifying reference gene primers. The table came from immunoSEQ multiplex PCR; TCRdb's copy has only in-frame clones and leaves some out. That table furnishes V, J and clone size, whereas the DNA furnished D and trimming. Among around 67,000 clones, around nine tenths were seen once, and the ten largest hold 7.5% to 9%. Germline V gives CDR1 SGHAT, CDR2 FQNNGV. CDR3 length: 17 residues. Trimming left V 1 base short and J 4 bases short, with 20 bases between. The TCR originated in a human donor in a cohort sampled during active COVID-19. V and J are TRBV11-2 and TRBJ2-7; TRBD2 is a possible D gene (6 bases). Input material: peripheral blood. The CDR3 here is CASSLVGGRGIKYEQYF. For the CDR3, the DNA is TGTGCCAGCAGCTTAGTCGGGGGACGGGGGATTAAGTACGAGCAGTACTTC.